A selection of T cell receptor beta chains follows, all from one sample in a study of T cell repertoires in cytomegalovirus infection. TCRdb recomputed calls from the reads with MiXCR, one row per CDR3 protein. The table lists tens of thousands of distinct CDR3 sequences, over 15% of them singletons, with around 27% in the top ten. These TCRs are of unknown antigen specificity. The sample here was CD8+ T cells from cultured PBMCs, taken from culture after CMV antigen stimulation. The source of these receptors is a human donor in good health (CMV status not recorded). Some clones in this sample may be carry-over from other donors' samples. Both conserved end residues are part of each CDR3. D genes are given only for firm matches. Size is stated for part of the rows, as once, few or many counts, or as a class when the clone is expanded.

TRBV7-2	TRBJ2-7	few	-	CASSSPPTSRPYEQYF	TGTGCCAGCAGCTCCCCCCCCACTAGCCGCCCCTACGAGCAGTACTTC
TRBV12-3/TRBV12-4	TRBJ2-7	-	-	CASSLSDGLPYEQYF	TGTGCCAGCAGTTTATCCGATGGGCTCCCCTACGAGCAGTACTTC
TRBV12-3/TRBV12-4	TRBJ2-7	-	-	CASSLSGGGREQYF	TGTGCCAGCAGTTTATCTGGGGGGGGGCGCGAGCAGTACTTC
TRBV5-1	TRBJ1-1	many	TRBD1	CASSTRTGGRSDTEAFF	TGCGCCAGCAGCACTCGGACAGGGGGCAGGTCGGACACTGAAGCTTTCTTT
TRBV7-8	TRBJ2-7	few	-	CASSLPDSGGYYEQYF	TGTGCCAGCAGCTTACCGGACAGTGGGGGGTACTACGAGCAGTACTTC
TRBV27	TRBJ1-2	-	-	CASSLRTESSYGYTF	TGTGCCAGCAGTTTACGGACAGAGTCATCCTATGGCTACACCTTC
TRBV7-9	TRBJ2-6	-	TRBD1	CASSLGPRTGGRSGANVLTF	TGTGCCAGCAGCTTAGGGCCCCGGACAGGGGGCCGCTCTGGGGCCAACGTCCTGACTTTC
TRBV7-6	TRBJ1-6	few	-	CASSPEGAPLHF	TGTGCCAGCAGCCCCGAGGGGGCACCCCTCCACTTT
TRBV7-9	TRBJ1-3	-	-	CASSLASQGAGNTIYF	TGTGCCAGCAGCTTAGCATCTCAGGGTGCTGGAAACACCATATATTTT
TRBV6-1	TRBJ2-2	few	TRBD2	CASSERVAGGKGGNTGELFF	TGTGCCAGCAGTGAAAGGGTCGCGGGAGGGAAGGGTGGAAACACCGGGGAGCTGTTTTTT
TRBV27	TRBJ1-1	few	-	CASSPFNKNTEAFF	TGTGCCAGCAGCCCCTTTAACAAGAACACTGAAGCTTTCTTT
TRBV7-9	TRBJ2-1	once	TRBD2	CASSSTGGGAVEQFF	TGTGCCAGCAGCTCCACAGGCGGGGGGGCCGTTGAGCAGTTCTTC
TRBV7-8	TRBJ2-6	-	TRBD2	CASSGPSGGKSGANVLTF	TGTGCCAGCAGCGGCCCCTCGGGGGGAAAATCTGGGGCCAACGTCCTGACTTTC
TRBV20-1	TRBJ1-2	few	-	CSADRGASDYGYTF	TGCAGTGCGGATAGGGGGGCGAGTGACTATGGCTACACCTTC
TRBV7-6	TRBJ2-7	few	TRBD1	CASSDRDRVYEQYF	TGTGCCAGCAGCGACCGGGACAGGGTCTACGAGCAGTACTTC
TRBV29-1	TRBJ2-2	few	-	CSVISSHTGELFF	TGCAGCGTTATCTCCAGTCACACCGGGGAGCTGTTTTTT
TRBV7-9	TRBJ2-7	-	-	CASSLGSSGYEQYF	TGTGCCAGCAGCTTAGGGTCTTCTGGCTACGAGCAGTACTTC
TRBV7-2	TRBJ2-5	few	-	CASSLNRQETQYF	TGTGCCAGCAGCTTAAATCGACAAGAGACCCAGTACTTC
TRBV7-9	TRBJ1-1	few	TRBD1	CASSDGNRGPEAFF	TGTGCCAGCAGCGACGGGAACAGGGGCCCCGAAGCTTTCTTT
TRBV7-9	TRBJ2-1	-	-	CASSEQGAEQFF	TGTGCCAGCAGCGAACAGGGTGCTGAGCAGTTCTTC
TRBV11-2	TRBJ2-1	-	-	CASSLDPLWEQFF	TGTGCCAGCAGCTTAGACCCCTTGTGGGAGCAGTTCTTC
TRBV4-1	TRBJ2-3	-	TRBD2	CASSQEAVASGGDTQYF	TGCGCCAGCAGCCAAGAAGCCGTAGCCAGCGGGGGCGATACGCAGTATTTT
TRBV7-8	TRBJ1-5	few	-	CASSLNREPQHF	TGTGCCAGCAGCCTTAACAGGGAACCCCAGCATTTT
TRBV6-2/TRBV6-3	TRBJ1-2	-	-	CASLDRALYGYTF	TGTGCCAGCCTAGACCGTGCCCTCTATGGCTACACCTTC
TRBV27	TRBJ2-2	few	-	CASASRAGELFF	TGTGCCAGCGCTAGCAGGGCCGGGGAGCTGTTTTTT
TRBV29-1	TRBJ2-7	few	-	CSVASGSYEQYF	TGCAGCGTTGCGAGCGGGTCCTACGAGCAGTACTTC
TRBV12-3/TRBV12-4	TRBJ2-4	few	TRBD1	CASSGQGRRPLSRIQYF	TGTGCCAGCAGTGGACAGGGAAGGCGACCTCTCTCTAGAATTCAGTACTTC
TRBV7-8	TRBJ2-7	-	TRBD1	CASSPGTGGEQYF	TGTGCCAGCAGCCCCGGGACAGGGGGCGAGCAGTACTTC
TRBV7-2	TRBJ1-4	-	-	CASSAGGGTNEKLFF	TGTGCCAGCAGCGCGGGGGGAGGGACTAATGAAAAACTGTTTTTT
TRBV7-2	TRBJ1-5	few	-	CASSLGSAGSNQPQHF	TGTGCCAGCAGCTTAGGGTCGGCAGGGAGCAATCAGCCCCAGCATTTT
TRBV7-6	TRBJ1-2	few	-	CASSLTGYGYTF	TGTGCCAGCAGCTTAACGGGATATGGCTACACCTTC
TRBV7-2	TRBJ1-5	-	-	CASSLSSQPQHF	TGTGCCAGCAGCTTATCGAGTCAGCCCCAGCATTTT
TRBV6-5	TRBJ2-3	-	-	CASSPGRDTQYF	TGTGCCAGCAGTCCGGGACGAGATACGCAGTATTTT
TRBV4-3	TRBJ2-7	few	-	CASSQDKGIHEQYF	TGCGCCAGCAGCCAAGATAAAGGCATCCACGAGCAGTACTTC
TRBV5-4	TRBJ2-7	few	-	CASSLEFGTGSYEQYF	TGTGCCAGCAGCTTGGAGTTCGGGACGGGCTCCTACGAGCAGTACTTC
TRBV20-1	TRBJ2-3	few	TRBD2	CSARSREATDTQYF	TGCAGTGCTAGATCCCGGGAGGCAACAGATACGCAGTATTTT
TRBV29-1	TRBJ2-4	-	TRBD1	CSVEETGTGGPLAKNIQYF	TGCAGCGTTGAAGAAACCGGGACAGGCGGTCCCCTAGCCAAAAACATTCAGTACTTC
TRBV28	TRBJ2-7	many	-	CASPPSGQGMTYEQYF	TGTGCCAGCCCGCCTTCCGGGCAGGGAATGACCTACGAGCAGTACTTC
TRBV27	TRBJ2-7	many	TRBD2	CASSYSGGYEQYF	TGTGCCAGCAGTTATAGCGGGGGCTACGAGCAGTACTTC
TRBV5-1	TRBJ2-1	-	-	CASSVGGNEQFF	TGCGCCAGCAGCGTCGGGGGCAATGAGCAGTTCTTC
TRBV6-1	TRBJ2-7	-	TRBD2	CATYSGHPQYEQYF	TGTGCCACCTATAGCGGGCACCCCCAATACGAGCAGTACTTC
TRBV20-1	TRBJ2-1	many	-	CSARDRNYNEQFF	TGCAGTGCTAGGGATCGGAACTACAATGAGCAGTTCTTC
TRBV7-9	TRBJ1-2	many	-	CASSTDLYGYTF	TGTGCCAGCAGCACCGACCTTTATGGCTACACCTTC